This T cell receptor beta chain was identified during a study of post-analysis software for immune sequencing data. To note about this clonotype: The antigen remains undetermined.

Germline V lookup: CDR1 SGHRS, CDR2 YFSETQ. The CDR3 extends over 13 amino acids. Trimming cost V 4 bases and J 8 bases; bases outside gene matches: 6. Each TCR beta cDNA library carried unique molecular identifiers. In TCRdb, the PCR reads were re-called with MiXCR into one record per CDR3 protein. This sample has around 500,000 distinct CDR3 sequences, with approximately 34% found just once. Study-wide points: When compared against controls, multiple sclerosis patients showed significantly lower normalized Chao1 diversity. Included in a set of a handful of TRBV segments more frequent in patients than controls were TRBV5-6, TRBV5-1 and TRBV20-1.

The sequence derives from a girl under 18 with multiple sclerosis. The chain combines TRBV5-1 with TRBJ1-2; 9 nucleotides match TRBD1. The source material was blood. CDR3 in amino acids: CASSDRGDVGYTF. DNA of the CDR3: TGCGCCAGCAGCGACAGGGGGGACGTAGGCTACACCTTC.